This TCR beta chain was sequenced for a study of cytomegalovirus exposure and HLA in healthy donors. The study, taken as a whole, reports: Available immune exposure information covered CMV serostatus only.

The length of the CDR3 is 14 residues. V gave up 5 bases and J gave up 5 bases; unmatched junction bases: 7. Per the germline V gene, CDR1 is SGHTA and CDR2 is FQGNSA. This PCR relied on a set of 60 Vbeta primers and 13 Jbeta primers. Sequenced by immunoSEQ multiplex PCR; TCRdb stores in-frame clones only, minus some. The sample shows approximately 160,000 clones, roughly 80% of them seen only once. A single count supports this clone. The antigen remains undetermined. The J gene is TRBJ1-1, the V gene TRBV7-2; 8 nucleotides match TRBD1. The material sequenced was PBMCs. This receptor was identified in a man aged 50 to 60 in good health and CMV-seropositive. The CDR3 DNA reads as TGTGCCAGCAGCCTTCTACAGGGGGTAACTGAAGCTTTCTTT. It yields the protein CASSLLQGVTEAFF.